This T cell receptor (beta chain) stems from a study of T cell responses to AZD1222 COVID-19 vaccine. Study-wide results and caveats: Spike-specific TCR breadth and depth were elevated following two AZD1222 doses. Dominant CD4 TCR responses targeted spike regions 160-218 and 743-854. White British ancestry dominated among donors, who included more females, and clonal diversity was possibly underestimated.

Here immunoSEQ multiplex PCR was the method, and the copy in TCRdb shows in-frame clones only, minus some. The table records 100,000 to 150,000 clones, more than 80% of them present only once. A note on this clone: Its antigen is unknown.

The clonotype originates from an adult in good health. Specimen: peripheral blood, collected on day 0 of AZD1222 vaccination.

The CDR3 region is CASSYLTGDYGYTF. The CDR3 region has the DNA TGTGCCAGCAGTTACCTTACAGGGGACTATGGCTACACCTTC. The chain combines TRBV6-5 with TRBJ1-2, with TRBD1 identical over 7 bases. The CDR3 length is 14 residues. The germline gives CDR1 MNHEY, CDR2 SVGAGI. Trimming took 2 bases from V and 3 from J; bases not matched to a gene: 3.